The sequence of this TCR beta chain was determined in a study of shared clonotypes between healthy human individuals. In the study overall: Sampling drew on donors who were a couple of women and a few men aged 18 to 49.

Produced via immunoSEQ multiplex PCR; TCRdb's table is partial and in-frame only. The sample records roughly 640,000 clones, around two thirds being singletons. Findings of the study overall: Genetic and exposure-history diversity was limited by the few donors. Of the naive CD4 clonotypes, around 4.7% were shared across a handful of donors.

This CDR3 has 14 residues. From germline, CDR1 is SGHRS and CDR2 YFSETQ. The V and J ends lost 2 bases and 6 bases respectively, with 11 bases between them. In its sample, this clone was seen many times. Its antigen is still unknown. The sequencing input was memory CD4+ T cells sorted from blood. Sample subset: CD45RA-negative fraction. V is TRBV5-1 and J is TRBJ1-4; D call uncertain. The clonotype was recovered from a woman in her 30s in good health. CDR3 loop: CASSFSSTDEKLFF. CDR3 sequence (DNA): TGCGCCAGCAGCTTCTCTAGCACGGATGAAAAACTGTTTTTT.